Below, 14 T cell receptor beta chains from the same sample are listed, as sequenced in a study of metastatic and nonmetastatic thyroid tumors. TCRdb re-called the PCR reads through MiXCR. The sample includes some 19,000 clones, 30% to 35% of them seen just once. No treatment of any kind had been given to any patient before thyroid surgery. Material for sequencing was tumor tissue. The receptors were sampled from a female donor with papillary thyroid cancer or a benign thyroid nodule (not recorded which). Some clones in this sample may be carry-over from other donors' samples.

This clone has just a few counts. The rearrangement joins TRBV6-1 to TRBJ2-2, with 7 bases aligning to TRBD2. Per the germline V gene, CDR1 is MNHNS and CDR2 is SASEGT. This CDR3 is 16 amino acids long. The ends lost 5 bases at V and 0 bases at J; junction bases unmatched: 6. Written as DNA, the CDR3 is TGTGCCAGCAGTCCCCTGGGACTAACGAACACCGGGGAGCTGTTTTTT. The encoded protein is CASSPLGLTNTGELFF.

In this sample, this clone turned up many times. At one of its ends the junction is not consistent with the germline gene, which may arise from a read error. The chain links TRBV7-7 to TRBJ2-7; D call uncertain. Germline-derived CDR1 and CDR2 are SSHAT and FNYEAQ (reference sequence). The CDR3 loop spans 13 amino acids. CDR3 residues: CASSSDLLDEQYF. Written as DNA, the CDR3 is TGTGCTAGCAGCTCGGACCTACTGGACGAGCAGTACTTC.

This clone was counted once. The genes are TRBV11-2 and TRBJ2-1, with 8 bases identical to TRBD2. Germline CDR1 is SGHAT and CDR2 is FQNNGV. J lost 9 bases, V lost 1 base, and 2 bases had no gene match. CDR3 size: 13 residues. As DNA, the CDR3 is TGTGCCAGCAGCTTAGCGGGAGGGGGTGAGCAGTTCTTC. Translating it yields CASSLAGGGEQFF.

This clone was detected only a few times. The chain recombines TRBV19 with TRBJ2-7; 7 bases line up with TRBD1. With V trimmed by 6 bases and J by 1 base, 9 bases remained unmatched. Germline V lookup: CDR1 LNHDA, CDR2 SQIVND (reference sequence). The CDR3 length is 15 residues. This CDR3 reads CASSEYRGESYEQYF. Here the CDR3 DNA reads TGTGCCAGTAGCGAATACAGGGGAGAGTCCTACGAGCAGTACTTC. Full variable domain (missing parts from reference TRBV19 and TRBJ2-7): DGGITQSPKYLFRKEGQNVTLSCEQNLNHDAMYWYRQDPGQGLRLIYYSQIVNDFQKGDIAEGYSVSREKKESFPLTVTSAQKNPTAFYLCASSEYRGESYEQYFGPGTRLTVT.

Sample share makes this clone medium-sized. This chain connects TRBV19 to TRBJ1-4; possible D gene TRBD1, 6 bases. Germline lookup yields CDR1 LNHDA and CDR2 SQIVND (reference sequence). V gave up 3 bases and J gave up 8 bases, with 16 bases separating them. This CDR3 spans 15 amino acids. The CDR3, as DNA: TGTGCCAGTAGTATTCAGGGGCGGTATGGAGAAAAACTGTTTTTT. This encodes CASSIQGRYGEKLFF.

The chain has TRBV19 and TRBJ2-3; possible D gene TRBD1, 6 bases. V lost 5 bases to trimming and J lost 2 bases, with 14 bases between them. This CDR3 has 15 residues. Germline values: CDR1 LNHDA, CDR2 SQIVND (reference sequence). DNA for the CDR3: TGTGCCAGTAGTCCACCGGACAGATTCACAGATACGCAGTATTTT. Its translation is CASSPPDRFTDTQYF.

This chain's CDR3 is CASSIGRNPSYEQYF. The CDR3 nucleotides read TGTGCCAGTAGTATAGGGCGGAACCCCTCCTACGAGCAGTACTTC. The rearrangement links TRBV19 to TRBJ2-7; D remains unclear. The V gene lost 1 base and the J gene lost 0 bases, with 10 bases spanning the gap. This CDR3 has 15 residues. CDR1 is LNHDA and CDR2 is SQIVND in the germline V gene (reference sequence). The full variable domain, its missing parts supplied by reference TRBV19 and TRBJ2-7, is DGGITQSPKYLFRKEGQNVTLSCEQNLNHDAMYWYRQDPGQGLRLIYYSQIVNDFQKGDIAEGYSVSREKKESFPLTVTSAQKNPTAFYLCASSIGRNPSYEQYFGPGTRLTVT.

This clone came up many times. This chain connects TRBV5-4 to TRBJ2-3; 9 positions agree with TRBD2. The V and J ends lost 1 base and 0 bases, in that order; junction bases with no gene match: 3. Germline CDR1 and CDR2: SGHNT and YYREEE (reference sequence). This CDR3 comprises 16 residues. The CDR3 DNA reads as TGTGCCAGCAGCTTGAGCGGGAGGTCTAGCACAGATACGCAGTATTTT. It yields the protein CASSLSGRSSTDTQYF.

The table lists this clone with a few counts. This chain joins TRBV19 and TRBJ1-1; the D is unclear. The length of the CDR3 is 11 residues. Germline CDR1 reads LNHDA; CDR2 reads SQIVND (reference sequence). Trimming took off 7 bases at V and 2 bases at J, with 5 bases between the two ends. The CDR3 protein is CASTINTEAFF. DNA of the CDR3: TGTGCCAGTACGATTAACACTGAAGCTTTCTTT.

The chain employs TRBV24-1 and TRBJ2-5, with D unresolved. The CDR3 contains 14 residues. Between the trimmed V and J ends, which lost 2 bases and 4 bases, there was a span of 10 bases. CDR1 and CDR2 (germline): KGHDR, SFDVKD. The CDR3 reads CATSDSSWGETQYF. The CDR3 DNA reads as TGTGCCACCAGTGATTCCTCCTGGGGAGAGACCCAGTACTTC.

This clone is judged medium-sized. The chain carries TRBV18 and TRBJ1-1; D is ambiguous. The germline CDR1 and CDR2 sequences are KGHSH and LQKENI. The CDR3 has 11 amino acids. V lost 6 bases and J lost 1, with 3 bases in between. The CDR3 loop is CASSQNTEAFF. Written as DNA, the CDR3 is TGTGCCAGCTCTCAGAACACTGAAGCTTTCTTT.

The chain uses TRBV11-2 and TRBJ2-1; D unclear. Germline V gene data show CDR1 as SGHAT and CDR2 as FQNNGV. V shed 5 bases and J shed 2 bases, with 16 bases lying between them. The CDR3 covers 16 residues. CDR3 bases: TGTGCCAGCAGCAGTACTCCGGAAGCCGCCTACAATGAGCAGTTCTTC. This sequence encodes CASSSTPEAAYNEQFF. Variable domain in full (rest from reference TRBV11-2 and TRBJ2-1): EAGVAQSPRYKIIEKRQSVAFWCNPISGHATLYWYQQILGQGPKLLIQFQNNGVVDDSQLPKDRFSAERLKGVDSTLKIQPAKLEDSAVYLCASSSTPEAAYNEQFFGPGTRLTVL.

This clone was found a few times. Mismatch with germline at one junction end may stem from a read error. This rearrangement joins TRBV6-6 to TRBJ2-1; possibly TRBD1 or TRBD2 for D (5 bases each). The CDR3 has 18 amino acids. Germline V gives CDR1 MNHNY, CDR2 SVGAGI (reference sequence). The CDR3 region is CASSPRVGGALRNNEQSF. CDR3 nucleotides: TGTGCCAGCAGTCCTCGCGTTGGGGGAGCGCTAAGGAACAATGAGCAGTCCTTC.

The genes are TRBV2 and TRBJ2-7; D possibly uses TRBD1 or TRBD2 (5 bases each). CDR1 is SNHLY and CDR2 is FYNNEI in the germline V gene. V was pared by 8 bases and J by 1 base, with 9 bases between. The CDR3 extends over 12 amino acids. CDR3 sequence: CASGGFSYEQYF. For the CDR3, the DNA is TGTGCCAGCGGGGGATTTTCCTACGAGCAGTACTTC.